This entry lists 14 T cell receptor beta chains sequenced from one sample in a study of cytomegalovirus exposure and HLA in healthy donors. Data came from immunoSEQ multiplex PCR; TCRdb stores just in-frame clones and leaves some out. The sample contains 100,000 to 150,000 clones, approximately 88% of which appear only once. The sequencing sample was made of PBMCs. The receptors come from a woman between 18 and 30 years old in good health and CMV-seronegative.

The CDR3: CASSSPPTGTYEQYF. CDR3 DNA: TGTGCCAGCAGCTCTCCGCCGACAGGTACCTACGAGCAGTACTTC. The rearrangement joins TRBV28 to TRBJ2-7, with a possible D match to TRBD1 (6 bases). Germline lookup yields CDR1 MDHEN and CDR2 SYDVKM. Between the trimmed V and J ends, which lost 6 bases and 2 bases, there was a span of 17 bases. The CDR3 extends over 15 amino acids. Full variable domain (outside the CDR3, taken from reference TRBV28 and TRBJ2-7): DVKVTQSSRYLVKRTGEKVFLECVQDMDHENMFWYRQDPGLGLRLIYFSYDVKMKEKGDIPEGYSVSREKKERFSLILESASTNQTSMYLCASSSPPTGTYEQYFGPGTRLTVT.

The rearrangement joins TRBV5-4 to TRBJ1-4; 11 bases map to TRBD1. Germline lookup yields CDR1 SGHNT and CDR2 YYREEE (reference sequence). V shed 3 bases and J 7 bases; nucleotides not matched to a gene: 5. The CDR3 length is 15 residues. The CDR3 nucleotides are TGTGCCAGCAGCTCACCGGGACAGGGGGTTGAAAAACTGTTTTTT. Translation gives CASSSPGQGVEKLFF.

V is TRBV7-9 and J is TRBJ2-7, with 7 bases that match TRBD1. Germline V CDR1 and CDR2: SEHNR, FQNEAQ (reference sequence). V lost 4 bases, J lost 6 bases, and 3 bases stayed unmatched. The CDR3 contains 12 residues. The CDR3 spells CASSYGTAEQYF. CDR3 in DNA: TGTGCCAGCAGCTACGGGACAGCCGAGCAGTACTTC.

This chain uses TRBV10-1 with TRBJ2-7; 11 bases map to TRBD2. The V gene's germline CDR1 is WNHNN and CDR2 SYGVQD (reference sequence). The J segment lost 3 bases and the V segment lost 3 bases, leaving 4 bases of the junction unmatched. This CDR3 has 15 residues. Written as DNA, the CDR3 is TGCGCCAGCAGTGACCGGACTAGCGGGCTCTACGAGCAGTACTTC. Protein sequence: CASSDRTSGLYEQYF.

The chain is built from TRBV11-3 and TRBJ2-1; D is unresolved. This CDR3 comprises 15 residues. Germline CDR1 and CDR2: SGHNT and YENEEA. The V and J ends lost 4 bases and 6 bases respectively, with 16 bases between them. The CDR3 sequence is CASSSRPGRFNEQFF. The CDR3 nucleotides read TGTGCCAGCAGCTCCCGACCCGGCAGGTTCAATGAGCAGTTCTTC. Using reference TRBV11-3 and TRBJ2-1 for the parts outside the CDR3, the full variable domain is EAGVVQSPRYKIIEKKQPVAFWCNPISGHNTLYWYLQNLGQGPELLIRYENEEAVDDSQLPKDRFSAERLKGVDSTLKIQPAELGDSAVYLCASSSRPGRFNEQFFGPGTRLTVL.

This clone was seen only once. V is TRBV19 and J is TRBJ1-5; possible D gene TRBD1, 6 bases. V was clipped by 1 base and J by 5 bases, with 15 bases between them. CDR1 is LNHDA, CDR2 SQIVND, per germline (reference sequence). The CDR3 sequence is 16 residues long. CDR3 DNA sequence: TGTGCCAGTAGTATAGCTGAGGGGGGGAGTTATCAGCCCCAGCATTTT. Amino acids: CASSIAEGGSYQPQHF. Using reference TRBV19 and TRBJ1-5 for the parts outside the CDR3, the full variable domain is DGGITQSPKYLFRKEGQNVTLSCEQNLNHDAMYWYRQDPGQGLRLIYYSQIVNDFQKGDIAEGYSVSREKKESFPLTVTSAQKNPTAFYLCASSIAEGGSYQPQHFGDGTRLSIL.

This clone was seen only once. The chain carries TRBV4-1 and TRBJ2-3, with 9 nucleotides matching TRBD2. Germline values: CDR1 MGHRA, CDR2 YSYEKL. With V trimmed by 3 bases and J by 7 bases, 8 bases remained unmatched. The CDR3 has 15 residues. Written as DNA, the CDR3 is TGCGCCAGCAGCCACTTAGCGGGAGCAGTAAATACGCAGTATTTT. It translates to CASSHLAGAVNTQYF.

The CDR3 DNA reads TGTGCCAGCAGCGGTAGGACTAGCGGGGTTATAAGCTCCTACAATGAGCAGTTCTTC. Its translation is CASSGRTSGVISSYNEQFF. This chain uses TRBV7-9 with TRBJ2-1; 12 bases align to TRBD2. Germline CDR1 SEHNR, CDR2 FQNEAQ (reference sequence). Trimming removed 5 bases from V and 0 bases from J; junction bases left unmatched: 11. The CDR3 loop spans 19 amino acids.

This chain uses TRBV5-6 with TRBJ2-5; 7 nucleotides line up with TRBD2. This CDR3 is 15 amino acids long. Per germline, CDR1 SGHDT and CDR2 YYEEEE. The V segment lost 3 bases and the J segment 0 bases; nucleotides outside the gene matches: 5. The CDR3: CASSSKLANQETQYF. The CDR3 coding sequence is TGTGCCAGCAGCTCTAAACTAGCGAACCAAGAGACCCAGTACTTC.

With respect to this clone: Other DNA sequences within the sample encode an identical CDR3. CDR3 sequence (DNA): TGTGCCAGCAGTTTACTTGACACTGAAGCTTTCTTT. This codes for CASSLLDTEAFF. J is TRBJ1-1 and V is TRBV28; D ambiguous. The CDR3 sequence is 12 residues long. V was cut by 2 bases and J by 3 bases, with 4 bases left in between. The germline V gene has CDR1 MDHEN and CDR2 SYDVKM.

The chain uses TRBV7-9 and TRBJ2-2; 7 bases are shared with TRBD1. After removal of 3 bases from V and 4 bases from J, the junction contained 5 bases not matched to a gene. The CDR3 consists of 15 residues. Germline V lookup: CDR1 SEHNR, CDR2 FQNEAQ (reference sequence). CDR3 in DNA: TGTGCCAGCAGCTTCTTCGGGGACAGCACCGGGGAGCTGTTTTTT. Translated: CASSFFGDSTGELFF.

This sequence joins TRBV10-3 and TRBJ2-7; 9 nucleotides line up with TRBD2. Germline V gives CDR1 ENHRY, CDR2 SYGVKD. The V and J ends lost 4 bases and 3 bases, in that order; junction bases with no gene match: 1. The CDR3 has 13 amino acids. The chain's CDR3 is CAISAREGYEQYF. The CDR3 nucleotides are TGTGCCATCAGTGCGCGGGAGGGCTACGAGCAGTACTTC.

V usage is TRBV28 and J usage is TRBJ2-7, with D possibly matching TRBD1 (7 bases). CDR3 length: 15 residues. V was trimmed by 8 bases and J by 3 bases, leaving 20 bases between them. Germline assignment: CDR1 MDHEN and CDR2 SYDVKM. In nucleotides, the CDR3 is TGTGCCAGCTGTGTAGGGGGGACAGCCTACTACGAGCAGTACTTC. It encodes CASCVGGTAYYEQYF.

V usage is TRBV19 and J usage is TRBJ2-1, with 7 bases aligning to TRBD1. The ends lost 5 bases at V and 3 bases at J; junction bases unmatched: 4. This CDR3 has 14 amino acids. Germline V lookup: CDR1 LNHDA, CDR2 SQIVND (reference sequence). CDR3 coding DNA: TGTGCCAGTAGTCTAGGGACAGACTACAATGAGCAGTTCTTC. It translates to CASSLGTDYNEQFF.